This T cell receptor beta chain was recorded in a study of T cell responses to AZD1222 COVID-19 vaccine. Data came from immunoSEQ multiplex PCR; TCRdb stores just in-frame clones and leaves some out. The data show about 150,000 clones, over 80% seen once. The CDR3 is 14 amino acids. V was pared by 1 base and J by 6 bases, with 7 bases between. The V gene's germline CDR1 is LGHNA and CDR2 YSLEER. Regarding the study as a whole: White British ancestry dominated among donors, who included more females, and clonal diversity was possibly underestimated. Just five or six AZD1222 recipients tested seropositive at baseline. CD4 TCRs linked to vaccination spanned spike, dominating at 160-218 and 743-854.

Regarding this clone: Its cognate antigen is unknown.

The sequenced sample was peripheral blood, obtained 28 days after the second AZD1222 dose. The V gene is TRBV4-3, the J gene TRBJ1-6; D is unclear. The origin of this receptor is an adult who received the AZD1222 COVID-19 vaccine. The CDR3 protein is CASSQASRNSPLHF. CDR3 nucleotides: TGCGCCAGCAGCCAAGCTTCCCGTAATTCACCCCTCCACTTT.